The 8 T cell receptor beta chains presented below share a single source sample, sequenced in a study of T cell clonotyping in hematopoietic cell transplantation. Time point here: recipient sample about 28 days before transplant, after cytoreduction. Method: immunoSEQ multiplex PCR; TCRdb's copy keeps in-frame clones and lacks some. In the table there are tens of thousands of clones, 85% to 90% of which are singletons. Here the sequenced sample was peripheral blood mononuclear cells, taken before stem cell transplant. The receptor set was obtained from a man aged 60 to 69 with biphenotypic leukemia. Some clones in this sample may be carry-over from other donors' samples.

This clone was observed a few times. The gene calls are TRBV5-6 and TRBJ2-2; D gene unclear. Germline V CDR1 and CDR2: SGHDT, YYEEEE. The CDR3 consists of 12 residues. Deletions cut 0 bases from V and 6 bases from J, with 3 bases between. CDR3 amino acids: CASSLAAGELFF. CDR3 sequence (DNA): TGTGCCAGCAGCTTGGCGGCCGGGGAGCTGTTTTTT.

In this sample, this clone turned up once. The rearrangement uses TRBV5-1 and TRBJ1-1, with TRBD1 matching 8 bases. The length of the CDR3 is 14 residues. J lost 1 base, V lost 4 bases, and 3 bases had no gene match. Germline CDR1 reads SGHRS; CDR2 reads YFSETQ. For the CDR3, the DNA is TGCGCCAGCAGCCCTGGACAGGGGAACACTGAAGCTTTCTTT. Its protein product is CASSPGQGNTEAFF.

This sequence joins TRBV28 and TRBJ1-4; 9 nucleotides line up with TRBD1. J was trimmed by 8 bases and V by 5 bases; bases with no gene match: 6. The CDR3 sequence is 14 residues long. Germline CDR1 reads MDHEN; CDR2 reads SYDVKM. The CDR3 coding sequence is TGTGCCAGCAGTACCGGGACAGGGCACGAAAAACTGTTTTTT. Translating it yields CASSTGTGHEKLFF.

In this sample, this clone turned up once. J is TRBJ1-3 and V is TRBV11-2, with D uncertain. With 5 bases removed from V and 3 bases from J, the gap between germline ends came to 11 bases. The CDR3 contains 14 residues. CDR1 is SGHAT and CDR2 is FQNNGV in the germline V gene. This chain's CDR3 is CASSPMGFGNTIYF. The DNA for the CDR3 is TGTGCCAGCAGCCCAATGGGTTTTGGAAACACCATATATTTT.

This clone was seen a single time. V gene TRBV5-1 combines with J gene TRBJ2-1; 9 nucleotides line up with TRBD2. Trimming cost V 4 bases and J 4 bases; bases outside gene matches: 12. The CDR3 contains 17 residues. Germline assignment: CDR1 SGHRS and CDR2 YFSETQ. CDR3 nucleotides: TGCGCCAGCAGCCAGAGGGTTAGCGGGAGTCAATACAATGAGCAGTTCTTC. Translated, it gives CASSQRVSGSQYNEQFF.

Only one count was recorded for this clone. The chain's CDR3 is CASRADEAGAGYTF. The CDR3 DNA is TGTGCCAGCAGGGCAGACGAGGCCGGGGCTGGCTACACCTTC. V and J are TRBV28 and TRBJ1-2; maybe TRBD1 (5 bases). V lost 6 bases, J lost 7 bases, and 18 bases lay in between. This CDR3 has 14 amino acids. CDR1 and CDR2 from the germline V gene are MDHEN and SYDVKM.

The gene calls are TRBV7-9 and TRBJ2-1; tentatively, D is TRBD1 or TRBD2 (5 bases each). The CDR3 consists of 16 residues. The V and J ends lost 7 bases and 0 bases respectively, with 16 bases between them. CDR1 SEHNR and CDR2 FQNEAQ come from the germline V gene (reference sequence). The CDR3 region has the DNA TGTGCCAGCACCCCCCCTGGGACCCGCTCCTACAATGAGCAGTTCTTC. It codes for CASTPPGTRSYNEQFF.

CDR3 region: CASSQMEAGNIQYF. The CDR3 DNA follows: TGCGCCAGCAGCCAAATGGAAGCAGGAAACATTCAGTACTTC. The V call is TRBV4-3, the J call TRBJ2-4; D is uncertain. Trimming left V 2 bases short and J 6 bases short, with 11 bases between. Germline CDR1 LGHNA, CDR2 YSLEER. CDR3 size: 14 residues.